The T cell receptor (beta chain) under discussion was sequenced for a study of vaccination and CD4 T cells after COVID-19. Regarding treatment: roughly 10-day PBMC culture with coronavirus spike peptide pools or control peptides (ViraFEST assay). Pre-COVID-19 pandemic sampling (2011-2018) yielded the unexposed donor's CD4+ T cells. The CDR3 is made up of 14 amino acids. After removal of 2 bases from V and 6 bases from J, the junction contained 4 bases not matched to a gene. A note on this clonotype: Its antigen remains unknown.

An Oncomine TCR Beta short-read assay was used to sequence the DNA from cultured CD4+ T cells. The template was genomic DNA from cultured CD4+ T cells. One entry per CDR3 protein results from TCRdb running MiXCR on the PCR reads. Seen here are roughly 9,200 distinct CDR3 sequences, less than 35% observed once, and the top ten hold 11%. Sequenced material: CD4+ T cells from blood, cultured in vitro. The receptor comes from a human donor in good health. The V and J genes are TRBV12-3 or TRBV12-4 and TRBJ1-2; 9 positions match TRBD1. The CDR3: CASSLFTGGNGYTF. The CDR3 coding sequence is TGTGCCAGCAGTTTATTCACAGGGGGCAATGGCTACACCTTC.